A single sample gave rise to the 20 T cell receptor beta chains below, sequenced in a study of MAIT cells during Salmonella Paratyphi A infection. Time point noted: before S. Paratyphi A challenge (baseline). Flow cytometry identified and sorted MAIT cells as Valpha7.2+ CD161+ T cells. These receptors' antigens are unknown. Findings of the study overall: Infection appeared not to change oligoclonal MAIT cell TRBV usage, which favoured TRBV20 and TRBV6.

TCRdb reanalysed the 5' RACE reads using MiXCR and keeps one entry per CDR3 protein. Of approximately 1,000 distinct CDR3 sequences in the sample, roughly 25% are singletons; the top ten hold around 50%. The sequencing used MAIT cells from blood, collected at the first sampling point of the challenge study. These receptors were collected from a person aged 18-69 years who was deliberately infected with Salmonella Paratyphi A in a paratyphoid fever challenge study.

This clonotype was recorded at least ten times. The chain has TRBV20-1 and TRBJ1-2, with 7 bases aligning to TRBD1. Looked up from germline, CDR1 is DFQATT and CDR2 is SNEGSKA (reference sequence). This CDR3 contains 13 residues. Germline trimming cut 4 bases from V and 6 bases from J; bases unmatched to any gene: 8. The CDR3 protein is CSAIAQGDDGYTF. In nucleotides, the CDR3 is TGCAGTGCTATAGCGCAGGGGGATGATGGCTACACCTTC.

This chain joins TRBV4-3 and TRBJ1-1; D is uncertain. The length of the CDR3 is 16 residues. Looked up from germline, CDR1 is LGHNA and CDR2 is YSLEER. V was trimmed by 4 bases and J by 4 bases, leaving 19 bases between them. CDR3 DNA sequence: TGCGCCAGCAGCCGGACCCTTGAGGGTCCGAGCACTGAAGCTTTCTTT. The encoded protein is CASSRTLEGPSTEAFF.

About this clonotype itself: At one of its ends the junction is not consistent with the germline gene, which may arise from a read error. The V call is TRBV5-1, the J call TRBJ2-2, with TRBD2 as a possible D gene (5 bases). In germline, CDR1 is SGHRS, CDR2 YFSETQ. The CDR3 has 15 residues. The CDR3 DNA is TGCGCCAGCAGCTTGGTGGAGCATAACACCGGGGAGCCGTTTTTT. It specifies CASSLVEHNTGEPFF.

This clonotype is labeled as medium-sized (0.01 to 0.1%). This chain connects TRBV20-1 to TRBJ1-1, with 7 bases fitting TRBD1. Losses at the gene ends were 2 bases for V and 3 bases for J; bases not matched to a gene: 6. Germline V CDR1 and CDR2: DFQATT, SNEGSKA (reference sequence). The CDR3 spans 14 residues. CDR3 loop: CSARSPGGDTEAFF. CDR3 nucleotide sequence: TGCAGTGCTAGATCCCCAGGGGGGGACACTGAAGCTTTCTTT.

This clonotype showed up just once. This chain links TRBV20-1 with TRBJ2-7; the D gene could be TRBD1 or TRBD2 (5 bases each). The CDR3 runs to 15 residues. Trimming took 5 bases from V and 5 from J, leaving 22 bases between them. Looked up from germline, CDR1 is DFQATT and CDR2 is SNEGSKA (reference sequence). The CDR3 is CSAGESGGGQDEQYF. As DNA, the CDR3 is TGCAGTGCTGGCGAGAGTGGTGGAGGACAAGACGAGCAGTACTTC.

In its sample, this clonotype is medium-sized (0.01 to 0.1%). This chain links TRBV20-1 with TRBJ2-7, with 10 bases matching TRBD2. Germline loops: CDR1 DFQATT, CDR2 SNEGSKA (reference sequence). V lost 6 bases to trimming and J lost 6 bases; unmatched junction nucleotides: 17. The CDR3 contains 16 residues. CDR3 sequence (DNA): TGCAGTGCGAAGCGGGAGGGTGGATCCCCGGAGTTCGAGCAGTACTTC. Translated: CSAKREGGSPEFEQYF.

In this sample, this clonotype is medium-sized. The V gene is TRBV20-1, the J gene TRBJ1-1; D may be TRBD1 (5 bases). The CDR3 runs 11 residues. The V end lost 5 bases, the J end lost 13 bases, and 17 bases lay between the germline ends. Germline CDR1 reads DFQATT; CDR2 reads SNEGSKA (reference sequence). In nucleotides, the CDR3 is TGCAGTGCTGCCGGAGAGGGGTCGGATTTCTTT. Its translation: CSAAGEGSDFF.

This sequence joins TRBV15 and TRBJ1-4; a weak D match, TRBD1 (6 bases). Trimming cost V 3 bases and J 8 bases, with 16 bases left between them. The germline CDR1 and CDR2 sequences are LNHNV and YYDKDF (reference sequence). This CDR3 is 15 amino acids long. CDR3 sequence (DNA): TGTGCCACCAGCAGGGGGGACAACCAAAGGGAAAAACTGTTTTTT. This encodes CATSRGDNQREKLFF.

The chain uses TRBV11-2 and TRBJ2-3, with D tentatively TRBD2 (5 bases). Trimming removed 1 base at V and 5 bases at J, with 13 bases between. Per the germline V gene, CDR1 is SGHAT and CDR2 is FQNNGV. The length of the CDR3 is 15 residues. The CDR3 here is CASSLVGGPLDTQYF. As DNA, the CDR3 is TGTGCCAGCAGCTTAGTCGGCGGGCCCTTAGATACGCAGTATTTT.

The chain uses TRBV6-2 or TRBV6-3 and TRBJ2-1; 9 bases map to TRBD2. Unmatched junction bases numbered 9, after V lost 7 bases and J lost 2 bases. Germline-derived CDR1 and CDR2 are MNHEY and SVGEGT. There are 16 residues in the CDR3. CDR3 region: CASIPNSGSTYNEQFF. CDR3 bases: TGTGCCAGCATCCCTAATAGCGGGAGCACCTACAATGAGCAGTTCTTC.

This clonotype has a handful of counts. The V and J genes are TRBV6-2 or TRBV6-3 and TRBJ1-2; tentatively, D is TRBD1 (5 bases). Germline V gene sequence: CDR1 MNHEY, CDR2 SVGEGT. The CDR3 extends over 13 amino acids. The ends were cut back, 5 bases at V and 7 bases at J, with 14 bases in the middle. Here the CDR3 DNA reads TGTGCCAGCAGTGACCTCGACAGTTCTGGCTACACCTTC. Translating it yields CASSDLDSSGYTF.

There are many counts of this clonotype. The V call is TRBV6-4, the J call TRBJ2-2, with 8 bases matching TRBD2. Per the germline V gene, CDR1 is MRHNA and CDR2 is SNTAGT. CDR3 length: 13 amino acids. With 5 bases clipped from V and 4 bases from J, the junction kept 0 bases outside the gene matches. CDR3 region: CASSSGSTGELFF. The CDR3 bases are TGTGCCAGCAGTAGCGGGAGCACCGGGGAGCTGTTTTTT.

The chain links TRBV5-1 to TRBJ2-1; 14 bases align to TRBD2. This CDR3 has 18 residues. The V gene's germline CDR1 is SGHRS and CDR2 YFSETQ. V trimming: 4 bases; J trimming: 0 bases; junction bases outside the gene matches: 6. CDR3 region: CASSAGLAGASSYNEQFF. In DNA, the CDR3 is TGCGCCAGCAGCGCGGGACTAGCGGGGGCCTCCTCCTACAATGAGCAGTTCTTC.

In this sample, this clonotype is medium-sized. The V call is TRBV15, the J call TRBJ2-1; 7 nucleotides match TRBD2. The V and J ends lost 7 bases and 4 bases, in that order; junction bases with no gene match: 10. Germline V lookup: CDR1 LNHNV, CDR2 YYDKDF (reference sequence). This CDR3 contains 15 residues. The CDR3 region is CATTLAGESYNEQFF. CDR3 bases: TGTGCCACCACCTTGGCGGGGGAATCTTACAATGAGCAGTTCTTC.

This chain connects TRBV20-1 to TRBJ1-1; D is ambiguous. Germline V gives CDR1 DFQATT, CDR2 SNEGSKA (reference sequence). The CDR3 runs 14 residues. Trimming stripped 1 base from V and 3 bases from J, with 12 bases between. The CDR3 DNA follows: TGCAGTGCTAGAGCAGGTGAGCAGCACACTGAAGCTTTCTTT. This encodes CSARAGEQHTEAFF.

The chain employs TRBV23-1 and TRBJ2-5; 7 bases are a match to TRBD1. TRBV23-1 is treated as an ORF (open reading frame) with a function not yet certain. With 1 base clipped from V and 2 bases from J, the junction kept 19 bases outside the gene matches. The CDR3 covers 20 residues. The CDR3 is CASSQFKPGGCRDQQETQYF. In nucleotides, the CDR3 is TGCGCCAGCAGTCAATTCAAGCCAGGGGGATGCCGGGACCAGCAAGAGACCCAGTACTTC.

This sequence joins TRBV6-1 and TRBJ1-4; D is perhaps TRBD1 (6 bases). This CDR3 is built from 15 residues. The V end was cut by 0 bases, the J end by 8 bases, with 13 bases between. In germline, CDR1 is MNHNS, CDR2 SASEGT. CDR3 nucleotide sequence: TGTGCCAGCAGTGAAGCGGCAGGGGAGGGGGAAAAACTGTTTTTT. Translating it yields CASSEAAGEGEKLFF.

V usage is TRBV6-1 and J usage is TRBJ2-1; 8 positions match TRBD1. J gave up 9 bases and V 4 bases, and 8 bases lay outside the gene matches. CDR1 is MNHNS and CDR2 is SASEGT in the germline V gene. This CDR3 comprises 14 residues. The CDR3 loop reads CASSGGTGSSEQFF. DNA of the CDR3: TGTGCCAGCAGTGGCGGGACAGGTTCCTCTGAGCAGTTCTTC.

This clonotype is medium-sized within its sample. The chain is built from TRBV10-3 and TRBJ2-2; D might be TRBD1 (5 bases). Germline lookup yields CDR1 ENHRY and CDR2 SYGVKD. This CDR3 spans 14 amino acids. Trimming removed 6 bases at V and 3 bases at J, with 11 bases between. The CDR3 DNA reads as TGTGCCATCAGAGGAAGGGGCGACACCGGGGAGCTGTTTTTT. This encodes CAIRGRGDTGELFF.

A few counts support this clonotype. CDR3 residues: CASSLEGRTGGRETQYF. The CDR3 DNA sequence: TGTGCCAGCAGCTTAGAAGGGCGGACAGGTGGGAGGGAGACCCAGTACTTC. This chain links TRBV7-2 with TRBJ2-5; maybe TRBD1 (7 bases). V was pared by 1 base and J by 5 bases, with 20 bases between. CDR3 length: 17 amino acids. CDR1 is SGHTA and CDR2 is FQGNSA in the germline V gene. Complete variable domain (other parts from reference TRBV7-2 and TRBJ2-5): GAGVSQSPSNKVTEKGKDVELRCDPISGHTALYWYRQSLGQGLEFLIYFQGNSAPDKSGLPSDRFSAERTGGSVSTLTIQRTQQEDSAVYLCASSLEGRTGGRETQYFGPGTRLLVL.